These T cell receptor beta chains were read from a single sample in a study of shared clonotypes between healthy human individuals. Here immunoSEQ multiplex PCR was the method, and the copy in TCRdb shows in-frame clones only, minus some. This sample has about 510,000 clones, with 60% to 80% found just once. The source material was PBMCs. All receptors come from a middle-aged woman in good health. Some clones in this sample may be carry-over from other donors' samples. CDR3s include the opening cysteine and the closing phenylalanine or tryptophan. The D gene is left open where the match is weak. Not all rows give a size; the values are once, few, many and, for expanded clones, a class.

TRBD2	TRBV9	TRBJ2-3	NA	CASSGTGTSGDNTQYF	TGTGCCAGCAGCGGAACCGGGACTAGCGGAGATAATACGCAGTATTTT
TRBD1	TRBV5-4	TRBJ2-7	NA	CASSLASTGVAHEQYF	TGTGCCAGCAGCTTGGCATCGACAGGGGTTGCCCACGAGCAGTACTTC
NA	TRBV5-6	TRBJ1-1	NA	CASSLAGFTEAFF	TGTGCCAGCAGCTTGGCGGGTTTCACTGAAGCTTTCTTT
NA	TRBV11-2	TRBJ2-7	NA	CASSLDPLGRYEQYF	TGTGCCAGCAGCTTAGACCCGCTAGGAAGGTACGAGCAGTACTTC
TRBD1	TRBV28	TRBJ1-5	NA	CASSILTGGGQPQHF	TGTGCCAGCAGCATCCTGACAGGGGGCGGCCAGCCCCAGCATTTT
NA	TRBV27	TRBJ1-1	NA	CASSLRGSVNTEAFF	TGTGCCAGCAGTTTACGAGGGTCGGTGAACACTGAAGCTTTCTTT
NA	TRBV7-3	TRBJ1-4	once	CASSLTGSTNEKLFF	TGTGCCAGCAGCCTAACAGGGTCAACTAATGAAAAACTGTTTTTT
TRBD2	TRBV15	TRBJ2-7	NA	CATSRDGGRLADLTYEQYF	TGTGCCACCAGCAGAGATGGCGGGAGGCTAGCGGACCTAACCTACGAGCAGTACTTC
TRBD1	TRBV4-2	TRBJ1-2	NA	CASSPGAYGQGYGYTF	TGTGCCAGCAGCCCAGGTGCTTACGGACAGGGATATGGCTACACCTTC
NA	TRBV2	TRBJ2-7	NA	CASSEARRGEQYF	TGTGCCAGCAGTGAAGCGCGAAGGGGAGAGCAGTACTTC
NA	TRBV9	TRBJ1-3	NA	CASSVGRSSGNTIYF	TGTGCCAGCAGCGTAGGCAGAAGCTCTGGAAACACCATATATTTT
NA	TRBV14	TRBJ2-7	NA	CASSQGGARPYEQYF	TGTGCCAGCAGCCAAGGGGGGGCTAGGCCCTACGAGCAGTACTTC
NA	TRBV2	TRBJ2-7	NA	CASSEAGSSYEQYF	TGTGCCAGCAGTGAGGCGGGTAGCTCCTACGAGCAGTACTTC
NA	TRBV18	TRBJ2-5	NA	CASSPPVGETQYF	TGTGCCAGCTCACCTCCAGTGGGGGAGACCCAGTACTTC
NA	TRBV7-9	TRBJ2-5	NA	CASSFSSAETQYF	TGTGCCAGCAGCTTCTCTAGCGCAGAGACCCAGTACTTC
NA	TRBV5-4	TRBJ2-7	NA	CASSLEGGRAPYEQYF	TGTGCCAGCAGCTTGGAAGGGGGAAGAGCGCCCTACGAGCAGTACTTC
TRBD1	TRBV11-3	TRBJ2-7	NA	CASSLSGQGHYEQYF	TGTGCCAGCAGCTTGTCCGGACAGGGGCACTACGAGCAGTACTTC
NA	TRBV6-4	TRBJ2-3	NA	CASSAGPTTDTQYF	TGTGCCAGCAGTGCCGGGCCTACCACAGATACGCAGTATTTT
TRBD1	TRBV11-2	TRBJ2-1	NA	CASSPGTGGSNEQFF	TGTGCCAGCAGCCCCGGGACAGGGGGGTCGAATGAGCAGTTCTTC
TRBD2	TRBV5-1	TRBJ2-5	NA	CASSRRLAGEEGETQYF	TGCGCCAGCAGTCGACGACTAGCGGGAGAAGAGGGAGAGACCCAGTACTTC
NA	TRBV5-4	TRBJ2-7	NA	CASSPYQTYEQYF	TGTGCCAGCAGCCCTTACCAAACCTACGAGCAGTACTTC
NA	TRBV28	TRBJ1-1	once	CASSLDVGLNTEAFF	TGTGCCAGCAGTTTAGATGTGGGTCTGAACACTGAAGCTTTCTTT
TRBD1	TRBV18	TRBJ2-3	once	CASSVGTGSTDTQYF	TGTGCCAGCTCAGTCGGGACAGGGAGCACAGATACGCAGTATTTT
NA	TRBV21-1	TRBJ2-7	NA	CASRTPGAGSDARHEQYF	TGTGCCAGCAGAACCCCGGGGGCAGGGAGCGACGCTCGCCACGAGCAGTACTTC
NA	TRBV6-1	TRBJ2-7	NA	CAGDRGGDEQYF	TGTGCCGGAGACAGGGGAGGGGACGAGCAGTACTTC
TRBD2	TRBV28	TRBJ2-7	NA	CASSSVAGRSPSYEQYF	TGTGCCAGCAGTTCCGTAGCGGGAAGGTCCCCCTCCTACGAGCAGTACTTC